This TCR beta chain was observed in a study of blood T cell repertoires in COVID-19 (dated by TCRdb to 2020 to 2022). Regarding the complete study: Collaborator samples came from the United States, Italy and Spain and covered acute and convalescent phases of COVID-19. Deeply sampled blood TCRbeta repertoires from subjects exposed to, actively infected with, or recovered from COVID-19 were included in the dataset. The repertoires were made available in a free public database intended to serve as a resource for research on the immune response to SARS-CoV-2. Samples were obtained from the ongoing ImmuneRACE study (first 160 participants) and from some 1,200 subjects provided by 6 global collaborators. The prospective study material was composed of cDNA or gDNA derived from T cells, B-cell-depleted T cells, or PBMCs. Sample metadata almost always included a de-identified subject ID, COVID-19 status, age in years and sex. Where available, HLA class I and class II types were obtained from metadata supplied by the sample provider rather than from assay-based typing. The paper's findings and limits, for the study overall: The amount of clinical and demographic metadata varied by source and participant and was provided uncurated.

As to this clone: The target of this receptor is not known. It has no much larger one-base neighbor in the sample; base qualities were not kept.

Whole blood was collected in K2EDTA tubes by collaborating institutions according to the institutions' own protocols. For TCRbeta analysis, collaborators shipped samples in one of three forms: frozen whole blood, isolated PBMCs, or DNA extracted from either of those sample types. TCRbeta CDR3 regions were amplified from genomic DNA using the immunoSEQ Assay, a bias-controlled multiplex PCR. For the original study's pipeline: Nucleated cell counts per sample were estimated from amplification of reference gene primers within the assay. To quantify the absolute abundance of each unique TCRbeta CDR3 rearrangement, sequence reads were collapsed and filtered. For each sample, productive Simpson clonality was calculated as the square root of Simpson's diversity index across productive rearrangements. TCRdb's version of the immuneACCESS table is confined to in-frame rearrangements and falls short of the full clone set. An unresolved V gene accounts for under half of the shortfall where checked; the remainder is of unknown origin. For V, J and clone size, that table is used; D and trimming come from the DNA. The sample table holds more than 110,000 clones, of which 65% to 80% were seen once. The ten largest clones add up to roughly 3.6% of the sample.

The specimen was peripheral blood. The receptor's source is a man aged 60 to 75 with acute or convalescent COVID-19.

This receptor carries the CDR3 CASSLTGQNGYTF. The sequence in DNA is TGTGCCAGTAGTCTAACCGGACAGAATGGCTACACCTTC. The rearranged chain carries TRBV19 and TRBJ1-2; TRBD1 is perhaps the D gene, given 6 matching bases. V is reduced by 5 bases and J by 6 bases, leaving a spacing of 13 bases between them. For CDR1 and CDR2, the germline V gene (reference sequence) lists LNHDA and SQIVND. The CDR3, cysteine through phenylalanine, is 13 amino acids long. Only CDR3 DNA remains: 39 bases, in frame from the first base.